Listed below are T cell receptor beta chains from one sample, sequenced in a study of PD-1 blockade in classical Hodgkin lymphoma. The assay was immunoSEQ multiplex PCR, and TCRdb's table has in-frame clones only and misses some. The sample holds approximately 100,000 clones, roughly 89% seen once. The sample consisted of peripheral blood mononuclear cells (PBMCs), taken before the second cycle of nivolumab. Receptor source: a human donor with classical Hodgkin lymphoma. The CDR3 runs from the conserved cysteine through the conserved F or W. A D gene is named only where the DNA matches it firmly. Rows may omit the clone size; those that give it use once, few, many or a size class.

abundance: .
v_gene: TRBV5-4
j_gene: TRBJ2-7
d_gene: .
CDR3aa: CASSQEEGLSSSYEQYF
CDR3nt: TGTGCCAGCAGCCAGGAGGAGGGACTTTCCTCTTCCTACGAGCAGTACTTC

abundance: .
v_gene: TRBV29-1
j_gene: TRBJ2-7
d_gene: TRBD1
CDR3aa: CSVEDRGTESYEQYF
CDR3nt: TGCAGCGTTGAAGATCGTGGGACAGAGTCCTACGAGCAGTACTTC

abundance: .
v_gene: TRBV5-4
j_gene: TRBJ1-4
d_gene: .
CDR3aa: CASSLDGGAGGEKLFF
CDR3nt: TGTGCCAGCAGCTTGGATGGAGGGGCGGGGGGTGAAAAACTGTTTTTT

abundance: .
v_gene: TRBV27
j_gene: TRBJ2-7
d_gene: .
CDR3aa: CASSRGTASSYEQYF
CDR3nt: TGTGCCAGCAGTCGCGGGACGGCGAGCTCCTACGAGCAGTACTTC

abundance: .
v_gene: TRBV5-1
j_gene: TRBJ2-7
d_gene: TRBD2
CDR3aa: CASNIAGGPEQYF
CDR3nt: TGCGCCAGCAACATAGCGGGGGGGCCAGAGCAGTACTTC

abundance: .
v_gene: TRBV27
j_gene: TRBJ1-2
d_gene: .
CDR3aa: CASSSHPAYYGYTF
CDR3nt: TGTGCCAGCAGTTCACATCCAGCCTATTATGGCTACACCTTC

abundance: .
v_gene: TRBV30
j_gene: TRBJ1-4
d_gene: .
CDR3aa: CAGGRGGEKLFF
CDR3nt: TGTGCCGGGGGGAGAGGGGGTGAAAAACTGTTTTTT

abundance: .
v_gene: TRBV25-1
j_gene: TRBJ2-7
d_gene: .
CDR3aa: CASSVGAGWTYEQYF
CDR3nt: TGTGCCAGCAGTGTGGGGGCAGGGTGGACCTACGAGCAGTACTTC

abundance: .
v_gene: TRBV5-6
j_gene: TRBJ2-3
d_gene: TRBD2
CDR3aa: CASQRDRGTSGNTDTQYF
CDR3nt: TGTGCCAGCCAGCGGGATAGGGGGACTAGCGGAAACACAGATACGCAGTATTTT

abundance: .
v_gene: TRBV6-5
j_gene: TRBJ2-7
d_gene: TRBD1
CDR3aa: CAGHSGTGAYEQYF
CDR3nt: TGTGCCGGACACTCCGGGACAGGGGCGTACGAGCAGTACTTC

abundance: .
v_gene: TRBV6-6
j_gene: TRBJ1-1
d_gene: .
CDR3aa: CASRTLGGGEAFF
CDR3nt: TGTGCCAGCAGGACCTTGGGAGGGGGGGAAGCTTTCTTT

abundance: .
v_gene: TRBV5-1
j_gene: TRBJ2-7
d_gene: TRBD1
CDR3aa: CASSLGQGILSYEQYF
CDR3nt: TGCGCCAGCAGCTTGGGACAGGGGATTCTCTCCTACGAGCAGTACTTC

abundance: .
v_gene: TRBV30
j_gene: TRBJ2-1
d_gene: TRBD2
CDR3aa: CAWSVGGEKQFF
CDR3nt: TGTGCCTGGAGTGTCGGGGGGGAAAAGCAGTTCTTC

abundance: .
v_gene: TRBV5-4
j_gene: TRBJ2-2
d_gene: TRBD2
CDR3aa: CAVRGGGADTGELFF
CDR3nt: TGTGCCGTCAGAGGCGGGGGGGCCGATACCGGGGAGCTGTTTTTT

abundance: .
v_gene: TRBV11-2
j_gene: TRBJ2-1
d_gene: .
CDR3aa: CASSLQRDNEQFF
CDR3nt: TGTGCCAGCAGCTTACAGCGGGACAATGAGCAGTTCTTC

abundance: .
v_gene: TRBV20-1
j_gene: TRBJ2-5
d_gene: .
CDR3aa: CSAAGQETQYF
CDR3nt: TGCAGTGCAGCAGGCCAAGAGACCCAGTACTTC

abundance: .
v_gene: TRBV7-5
j_gene: TRBJ2-7
d_gene: .
CDR3aa: CVRSSQPGDLTYEQYF
CDR3nt: TGTGTCAGAAGCTCCCAACCAGGGGATCTGACCTACGAGCAGTACTTC

abundance: few
v_gene: TRBV28
j_gene: TRBJ1-3
d_gene: .
CDR3aa: CASSPIERGAGNTIYF
CDR3nt: TGTGCCAGCAGTCCAATCGAGAGGGGCGCGGGCAACACCATATATTTT

abundance: once
v_gene: TRBV7-9
j_gene: TRBJ1-1
d_gene: .
CDR3aa: CASSLLVVGTEAFF
CDR3nt: TGTGCCAGCAGCTTACTAGTAGTTGGGACTGAAGCTTTCTTT